The source of this TCR beta chain is a study of cytomegalovirus exposure and HLA in healthy donors. Vbeta (60) and Jbeta (13) primers were used in the PCR. Sequencing was performed with immunoSEQ multiplex PCR; in TCRdb, only in-frame clones are kept and a portion is missing. The sample shows approximately 87,000 clones, roughly four fifths of them seen only once. The CDR3 contains 17 residues. Between the trimmed V and J ends, which lost 6 bases and 1 base, there was a span of 22 bases. Per germline, CDR1 SNHLY and CDR2 FYNNEI. This sequence joins TRBV2 and TRBJ2-7, with D possibly matching TRBD1 (5 bases). This receptor was taken from a woman between 18 and 29 years old in good health and CMV-seropositive. Sequenced sample: PBMCs. CDR3 loop: CASRGHPWGSDSYEQYF. CDR3 in DNA: TGTGCCAGCAGGGGCCATCCCTGGGGCTCAGATTCCTACGAGCAGTACTTC.